Each of the 23 T cell receptor beta chains below was sequenced from the same sample in a study of blood T cell repertoires in COVID-19. The data were produced by immunoSEQ multiplex PCR, yet TCRdb's version contains in-frame clones alone and is incomplete. The sample lists about 200,000 clones; 70% to 90% were seen once. The material sequenced was peripheral blood. Receptors originate from a man in his 60s with COVID-19, enrolled during active disease.

The chain is built from TRBV5-6 and TRBJ2-7, with D possibly matching TRBD2 (6 bases). The CDR3 runs to 15 residues. Germline V gene lookup returns CDR1 SGHDT and CDR2 YYEEEE. V shed 1 base and J shed 5 bases, with 16 bases lying between them. CDR3 region: CASSLPGGRANEQYF. The CDR3 DNA is TGTGCCAGCAGCTTGCCTGGAGGGAGAGCTAACGAGCAGTACTTC.

This clone was observed a few times. The gene calls are TRBV2 and TRBJ1-5; D perhaps matches TRBD1 (5 bases). The CDR3 contains 15 residues. CDR1 and CDR2 (germline): SNHLY, FYNNEI. Deletions cut 7 bases from V and 1 base from J, with 14 bases between. CDR3: CASMPGQSSNQPQHF. For the CDR3, the DNA is TGTGCCAGCATGCCAGGGCAGTCGAGCAATCAGCCCCAGCATTTT.

The chain uses TRBV6-5 and TRBJ1-1; D perhaps matches TRBD1 (5 bases). In germline, CDR1 is MNHEY, CDR2 SVGAGI. The CDR3 is 13 residues long. Trimming removed 6 bases at V and 1 base at J, with 9 bases between. CDR3 nucleotides: TGTGCCAGCAGGTGGAGGGGGAACACTGAAGCTTTCTTT. Amino acids: CASRWRGNTEAFF.

The chain carries TRBV6-6 and TRBJ2-2; the D is unclear. Germline V CDR1 and CDR2: MNHNY, SVGAGI (reference sequence). Trimming pared 0 bases from V and 10 bases from J, leaving 6 bases between. This CDR3 is 12 amino acids long. The chain's CDR3 is CASSYSRKELFF. CDR3 DNA sequence: TGTGCCAGCAGTTACTCGCGAAAGGAGCTGTTTTTT.

The V gene is TRBV6-5, the J gene TRBJ2-4, with TRBD1 matching over 8 bases. CDR3 length: 14 amino acids. J lost 5 bases, V lost 0 bases, and 0 bases had no gene match. Germline V gene sequence: CDR1 MNHEY, CDR2 SVGAGI. The CDR3 loop reads CASSYSTGENIQYF. CDR3 coding DNA: TGTGCCAGCAGTTACTCGACAGGGGAAAACATTCAGTACTTC.

The rearrangement joins TRBV7-2 to TRBJ1-5; 8 positions match TRBD1. Germline V gives CDR1 SGHTA, CDR2 FQGNSA. V dropped 4 bases and J dropped 4; count of bases not matched to a gene: 12. The CDR3 has 17 residues. The CDR3 sequence: CASSSRTGSVGNQPQHF. Here the CDR3 DNA reads TGTGCCAGCAGCTCCCGGACAGGGTCAGTGGGTAATCAGCCCCAGCATTTT.

This clone was counted between two and nine times. The gene calls are TRBV27 and TRBJ1-5; TRBD1 is a possible D gene (6 bases). Germline V gene sequence: CDR1 MNHEY, CDR2 SMNVEV (reference sequence). With 2 bases removed from V and 5 bases from J, the gap between germline ends came to 13 bases. The CDR3 runs to 15 residues. DNA of the CDR3: TGTGCCAGCAGTTTAGGGCGGGGGCGCGATCAGCCCCAGCATTTT. Translating gives CASSLGRGRDQPQHF.

J is TRBJ1-5 and V is TRBV2, with D perhaps matching TRBD1 (6 bases). Per the germline V gene, CDR1 is SNHLY and CDR2 is FYNNEI. This CDR3 is 13 amino acids long. Trimming took off 6 bases at V and 4 bases at J, with 10 bases between the two ends. The CDR3 region has the DNA TGTGCCAGCAGACTCAGGGGAAATCAGCCCCAGCATTTT. Encoded protein: CASRLRGNQPQHF. Using reference TRBV2 and TRBJ1-5 for the parts outside the CDR3, the full variable domain is EPEVTQTPSHQVTQMGQEVILRCVPISNHLYFYWYRQILGQKVEFLVSFYNNEISEKSEIFDDQFSVERPDGSNFTLKIRSTKLEDSAMYFCASRLRGNQPQHFGDGTRLSIL.

The genes are TRBV5-6 and TRBJ1-3, with D uncertain. Germline V gene data show CDR1 as SGHDT and CDR2 as YYEEEE. V shed 1 base and J shed 0 bases, with 20 bases lying between them. The CDR3 totals 19 residues. CDR3 amino acids: CASSLYGSRDYYSGNTIYF. The CDR3 nucleotides read TGTGCCAGCAGCTTGTACGGGTCGAGGGATTATTACTCTGGAAACACCATATATTTT.

This chain joins TRBV3-1 (or the pseudogene TRBV3-2) and TRBJ1-1; D not certain. V lost 7 bases to trimming and J lost 1 base, with 7 bases between them. Germline V gene data show CDR1 as LGHDT and CDR2 as YNNKEL (reference sequence). The CDR3 is made up of 12 amino acids. This CDR3 is CASKEGNTEAFF. The CDR3 DNA follows: TGTGCCAGCAAGGAGGGGAACACTGAAGCTTTCTTT.

V and J are TRBV6-5 and TRBJ2-6; 7 bases are shared with TRBD2. With V trimmed by 0 bases and J by 1 base, 0 bases remained unmatched. The CDR3 loop spans 16 amino acids. Germline V CDR1 and CDR2: MNHEY, SVGAGI. CDR3 in DNA: TGTGCCAGCAGTTACTCAGCGGGGTCTGGGGCCAACGTCCTGACTTTC. This translates into CASSYSAGSGANVLTF.

The count of this clone is one. The chain recombines TRBV10-2 with TRBJ1-5; 7 bases agree with TRBD1. After removal of 4 bases from V and 3 bases from J, the junction contained 6 bases not matched to a gene. The CDR3 covers 15 residues. The V gene's germline CDR1 is WSHSY and CDR2 SAAADI. The CDR3 spells CASSVGGGVNQPQHF. CDR3 DNA sequence: TGCGCCAGCAGTGTAGGAGGGGGCGTCAATCAGCCCCAGCATTTT.

In regard to this clone: Other nucleotide sequences in the sample specify the same CDR3. The chain joins TRBV30 to TRBJ2-7; D remains ambiguous. This CDR3 contains 12 residues. V was clipped by 0 bases and J by 3 bases, with 6 bases between them. Germline lookup yields CDR1 GTSNPN and CDR2 SVGIG (reference sequence). Here the CDR3 reads CAWSVISYEQYF. Here the CDR3 DNA reads TGTGCCTGGAGTGTGATTAGCTACGAGCAGTACTTC. Full variable domain (outside the CDR3, taken from reference TRBV30 and TRBJ2-7): SQTIHQWPATLVQPVGSPLSLECTVEGTSNPNLYWYRQAAGRGLQLLFYSVGIGQISSEVPQNLSASRPQDRQFILSSKKLLLSDSGFYLCAWSVISYEQYFGPGTRLTVT.

V usage is TRBV7-2 and J usage is TRBJ1-2; D is possibly TRBD1 (5 bases). Deletions cut 4 bases from V and 4 bases from J, with 7 bases between. Germline CDR1 SGHTA, CDR2 FQGNSA. The CDR3 is 12 amino acids. The CDR3, as DNA: TGTGCCAGCAGCTGGGGGGGCTATGGCTACACCTTC. Translated: CASSWGGYGYTF.

V and J are TRBV6-5 and TRBJ1-3; perhaps TRBD1 as D (5 bases). Germline values: CDR1 MNHEY, CDR2 SVGAGI. V lost 7 bases to trimming and J lost 9 bases, with 19 bases between them. This CDR3 contains 14 residues. CDR3 nucleotide sequence: TGTGCCAGCATCCCAGGCCAGCCCGGGGGCACCATATATTTT. Translation: CASIPGQPGGTIYF.

The table lists this clone with a count of one. The rearrangement joins TRBV5-5 to TRBJ1-5; D is uncertain. The length of the CDR3 is 15 residues. V was pared by 4 bases and J by 3 bases, with 14 bases between. The germline V gene encodes CDR1 SGHKS and CDR2 YYEKEE (reference sequence). CDR3 sequence (DNA): TGTGCCAGCAGCCCCAAGGGAGGCGCCAATCAGCCCCAGCATTTT. Amino acid sequence: CASSPKGGANQPQHF.

This chain's CDR3 is CASSLPGSNQPQHF. The CDR3 DNA is TGTGCCAGCAGCTTACCGGGAAGCAATCAGCCCCAGCATTTT. V usage is TRBV11-2 and J usage is TRBJ1-5; D is undetermined. The CDR3 has 14 amino acids. The V gene lost 2 bases and the J gene lost 1 base, with 6 bases spanning the gap. In germline, CDR1 is SGHAT, CDR2 FQNNGV.

The chain uses TRBV11-2 and TRBJ1-1, with D possibly TRBD1 on 5 matching bases. V lost 8 bases and J 1 base, leaving 14 bases between the germline ends. This CDR3 is built from 14 residues. Germline values: CDR1 SGHAT, CDR2 FQNNGV. CDR3 loop: CASALAGGNTEAFF. The CDR3 nucleotides read TGTGCCAGCGCCCTAGCCGGGGGGAACACTGAAGCTTTCTTT. Based on the CDR3 plus reference TRBV11-2 and TRBJ1-1, the full variable domain is EAGVAQSPRYKIIEKRQSVAFWCNPISGHATLYWYQQILGQGPKLLIQFQNNGVVDDSQLPKDRFSAERLKGVDSTLKIQPAKLEDSAVYLCASALAGGNTEAFFGQGTRLTVV.

The V gene is TRBV7-8, the J gene TRBJ2-1; 7 bases match TRBD2. V was pared by 3 bases and J by 2 bases, with 4 bases of the junction left unmatched. Germline values: CDR1 SGHVS, CDR2 FQNEAQ. The CDR3 runs to 15 residues. The CDR3 region is CASSLRENPYNEQFF. The CDR3 region has the DNA TGTGCCAGCAGCTTGCGGGAGAACCCCTACAATGAGCAGTTCTTC.

V gene TRBV10-3 combines with J gene TRBJ2-1; 10 bases match TRBD2. The CDR3 consists of 14 residues. Looked up from germline, CDR1 is ENHRY and CDR2 is SYGVKD. V lost 6 bases, J lost 2 bases, and 1 base stayed unmatched. The CDR3 coding sequence is TGTGCCATCAGAAGCGGGAGGGCCTACAATGAGCAGTTCTTC. Residues: CAIRSGRAYNEQFF.

This clone has just a few counts. The J gene is TRBJ2-4, the V gene TRBV20-1; D unresolved. Germline V gene sequence: CDR1 DFQATT, CDR2 SNEGSKA (reference sequence). Deletions cut 3 bases from V and 3 bases from J, with 6 bases between. This CDR3 is 12 amino acids long. The CDR3 protein is CSASLGKNIQYF. CDR3 nucleotide sequence: TGCAGTGCTAGTCTCGGCAAAAACATTCAGTACTTC.

V and J are TRBV6-1 and TRBJ2-7, with D possibly matching TRBD2 (7 bases). Germline V gene lookup returns CDR1 MNHNS and CDR2 SASEGT. CDR3 length: 14 residues. Trimming removed 2 bases at V and 2 bases at J, with 10 bases between. CDR3 nucleotides: TGTGCCAGCAGTGAATTGGGGGGGCCCTACGAGCAGTACTTC. It is translated as CASSELGGPYEQYF.

The V and J genes are TRBV5-1 and TRBJ1-2, with D perhaps matching TRBD1 (5 bases). This CDR3 contains 14 residues. V shed 0 bases and J shed 2 bases, with 8 bases lying between them. The V gene's germline CDR1 is SGHRS and CDR2 YFSETQ. In DNA form, the CDR3 reads TGCGCCAGCAGCTTGGTGGGGCAGAACTATGGCTACACCTTC. Translation: CASSLVGQNYGYTF.